Presented here are 19 T cell receptor beta chains from one specimen sequenced in a study of CD8+ T cells in alopecia areata. Noted treatment: oral pan-JAK inhibitor, 5-10 mg twice daily. RNA, once extracted, was reverse transcribed into cDNA for use as the sequencing template. Here immunoSEQ multiplex PCR was the method, and the copy in TCRdb shows in-frame clones only, minus some. The repertoire includes roughly 150,000 clones, less than 70% of them detected once, and 15% to 20% sits in the top ten. Sequenced material: CD8+ T cells sorted from blood, taken at week 4, from a patient treated with tofacitinib. These receptors all stem from a human donor with alopecia areata.

V is TRBV4-3 and J is TRBJ1-1; D gene ambiguous. The CDR3 has 13 amino acids. Germline assignment: CDR1 LGHNA and CDR2 YSLEER. Trimming took off 0 bases at V and 5 bases at J, with 7 bases between the two ends. CDR3 sequence (DNA): TGCGCCAGCAGCCAAGATCACCCGACTGAAGCTTTCTTT. Translating gives CASSQDHPTEAFF.

The CDR3 protein is CASSQVRGSEAFF. CDR3 nucleotide sequence: TGCGCCAGCAGCCAAGTTAGGGGGTCTGAAGCTTTCTTT. The chain carries TRBV4-3 and TRBJ1-1, with a weak D call TRBD1 (6 bases). V shed 1 base and J shed 6 bases, with 9 bases lying between them. This CDR3 is 13 amino acids long. Germline CDR1 is LGHNA and CDR2 is YSLEER.

The rearrangement links TRBV6-5 to TRBJ2-7; TRBD2 matches at 7 bases. Per the germline V gene, CDR1 is MNHEY and CDR2 is SVGAGI. J lost 2 bases, V lost 6 bases, and 4 bases had no gene match. The CDR3 contains 13 residues. CDR3 bases: TGTGCCAGCAGAGCGGGGATGGCCTACGAGCAGTACTTC. Protein sequence: CASRAGMAYEQYF.

The V gene is TRBV4-1, the J gene TRBJ2-5; D might be TRBD2 (6 bases). The length of the CDR3 is 15 residues. V was pared by 2 bases and J by 1 base, with 11 bases between. The V gene's germline CDR1 is MGHRA and CDR2 YSYEKL. The CDR3 region is CASSQPWDFQETQYF. CDR3 DNA sequence: TGCGCCAGCAGCCAACCATGGGACTTCCAAGAGACCCAGTACTTC.

The genes are TRBV2 and TRBJ1-6; D remains ambiguous. The V gene's germline CDR1 is SNHLY and CDR2 FYNNEI. V was trimmed by 5 bases and J by 11 bases, leaving 1 base between them. The length of the CDR3 is 9 residues. DNA for the CDR3: TGTGCCAGCAGTCCACCCCTCCACTTT. Translating it yields CASSPPLHF.

The chain links TRBV7-9 to TRBJ2-7; TRBD2 is a possible D gene (5 bases). Germline V lookup: CDR1 SEHNR, CDR2 FQNEAQ (reference sequence). Trimming shortened V by 5 bases and J by 1 base, and 12 bases separated the two germline ends. The CDR3 loop spans 14 amino acids. CDR3 sequence (DNA): TGTGCCAGCAGCCCCGGTGAGCGGTCCTACGAGCAGTACTTC. This codes for CASSPGERSYEQYF.

This clone came up a few times. J is TRBJ1-5 and V is TRBV6-1, with D hard to call. The germline gives CDR1 MNHNS, CDR2 SASEGT. The CDR3 has 14 amino acids. V was shortened by 6 bases and J by 9 bases, with 18 bases between the two germline ends. CDR3 in amino acids: CASSELKIVWPQHF. CDR3 sequence (DNA): TGTGCCAGCAGCGAGCTAAAGATTGTTTGGCCCCAGCATTTT.

The chain uses TRBV30 and TRBJ2-7; tentatively, D is TRBD1 (5 bases). CDR1 and CDR2 from the germline V gene are GTSNPN and SVGIG (reference sequence). CDR3 length equals 13 residues. The CDR3 loop is CAQGQGLGYEQYF. Here the CDR3 DNA reads TGTGCGCAAGGACAAGGGTTAGGGTACGAGCAGTACTTC.

The V and J genes are TRBV29-1 and TRBJ1-2; weak D call: TRBD1 (5 bases). The V gene lost 6 bases and the J gene lost 8 bases, with 13 bases spanning the gap. There are 11 residues in the CDR3. Looked up from germline, CDR1 is SQVTM and CDR2 is ANQGSEA. The CDR3 sequence: CSVSGLWGYTF. In DNA form, the CDR3 reads TGCAGCGTCTCGGGACTCTGGGGCTACACCTTC.

This clone was recorded a few times. This sequence joins TRBV29-1 and TRBJ2-5; D gene unclear. The germline V and J ends were trimmed by 5 bases and 4 bases, with 8 bases remaining between them. Germline V gives CDR1 SQVTM, CDR2 ANQGSEA. This CDR3 region has 11 residues. CDR3 sequence (DNA): TGCAGCGTTCATAGTTCAGAGACCCAGTACTTC. Its protein is CSVHSSETQYF.

The chain couples TRBV4-1 to TRBJ1-5; D perhaps matches TRBD1 (5 bases). The CDR3 length is 15 residues. Per the germline V gene, CDR1 is MGHRA and CDR2 is YSYEKL. V lost 0 bases, J lost 7 bases, and 13 bases lay in between. DNA for the CDR3: TGCGCCAGCAGCCAAGAGGGGACCGCCTACCAGCCCCAGCATTTT. The encoded protein is CASSQEGTAYQPQHF.

The chain is built from TRBV19 and TRBJ2-7; a possible D gene is TRBD1 (5 bases). Germline assignment: CDR1 LNHDA and CDR2 SQIVND (reference sequence). This CDR3 spans 14 amino acids. Deletions cut 8 bases from V and 3 bases from J, with 17 bases between. The CDR3 nucleotides are TGTGCCAGTTCCAGGGCAGTAAATTACTACGAGCAGTACTTC. It is translated as CASSRAVNYYEQYF.

This clone was detected only a few times. V gene TRBV29-1 combines with J gene TRBJ2-5, with a weak D call TRBD1 (6 bases). Germline assignment: CDR1 SQVTM and CDR2 ANQGSEA. This CDR3 has 14 residues. V lost 0 bases and J 5 bases, leaving 13 bases between the germline ends. The DNA of the CDR3 is TGCAGCGTTGAAGACGTGGGGGCGTATGAGACCCAGTACTTC. Translated, it gives CSVEDVGAYETQYF.

V usage is TRBV29-1 and J usage is TRBJ2-2; unclear D gene. Germline lookup yields CDR1 SQVTM and CDR2 ANQGSEA. CDR3 length: 12 amino acids. V was trimmed by 6 bases and J by 2 bases, leaving 7 bases between them. CDR3 amino acids: CSVRRNTGELFF. CDR3 nucleotide sequence: TGCAGCGTACGAAGAAACACCGGGGAGCTGTTTTTT.

This sequence joins TRBV2 and TRBJ1-2; TRBD1 aligns across 7 bases. Germline-derived CDR1 and CDR2 are SNHLY and FYNNEI. After removal of 7 bases from V and 5 bases from J, the junction contained 13 bases not matched to a gene. The CDR3 extends over 15 amino acids. Here the CDR3 reads CASIVRGQRLYGYTF. DNA for the CDR3: TGTGCCAGCATAGTGAGGGGGCAACGTCTATATGGCTACACCTTC. Using reference TRBV2 and TRBJ1-2 for the parts outside the CDR3, the full variable domain is EPEVTQTPSHQVTQMGQEVILRCVPISNHLYFYWYRQILGQKVEFLVSFYNNEISEKSEIFDDQFSVERPDGSNFTLKIRSTKLEDSAMYFCASIVRGQRLYGYTFGSGTRLTVV.

V usage is TRBV29-1 and J usage is TRBJ2-7; D unresolved. This CDR3 comprises 13 residues. Trimming took 2 bases from V and 1 from J, leaving 9 bases between them. Germline V lookup: CDR1 SQVTM, CDR2 ANQGSEA. The CDR3 spells CSVEQARSYEQYF. CDR3 nucleotide sequence: TGCAGCGTTGAACAGGCCAGATCCTACGAGCAGTACTTC.

The rearrangement uses TRBV6-6 and TRBJ2-2; no reliable D call. Trimming left V 0 bases short and J 8 bases short, with 4 bases between. The CDR3 is 12 residues long. Germline V gives CDR1 MNHNY, CDR2 SVGAGI (reference sequence). DNA for the CDR3: TGTGCCAGCAGTTACTCACCGGGGGAGCTGTTTTTT. It translates to CASSYSPGELFF.

The chain has TRBV7-9 and TRBJ1-1; tentatively, D is TRBD1 (5 bases). CDR3 size: 13 residues. V lost 7 bases and J lost 6, with 15 bases in between. Germline values: CDR1 SEHNR, CDR2 FQNEAQ (reference sequence). The CDR3 DNA reads TGTGCCAGCAAAGCTCAGGGTAACCCTGAAGCTTTCTTT. Protein product: CASKAQGNPEAFF. The whole variable domain, remainder taken from reference TRBV7-9 and TRBJ1-1, is DTGVSQNPRHKITKRGQNVTFRCDPISEHNRLYWYRQTLGQGPEFLTYFQNEAQLEKSRLLSDRFSAERPKGSFSTLEIQRTEQGDSAMYLCASKAQGNPEAFFGQGTRLTVV.

This chain links TRBV14 with TRBJ2-7, with 9 bases that match TRBD2. The CDR3 spans 14 residues. The V and J ends lost 1 base and 2 bases, in that order; junction bases with no gene match: 0. In germline, CDR1 is SGHDN, CDR2 FVKESK. This CDR3 is CASSQGGGAYEQYF. As DNA, the CDR3 is TGTGCCAGCAGCCAAGGCGGGGGGGCCTACGAGCAGTACTTC.